The following is a TCR beta chain sequence with its context. What it binds is unknown. This specimen belongs to a study of shared clonotypes between healthy human individuals. About the research overall: Every donor yielded three CD4 naive, three CD4 memory, two CD8 naive and one CD8 memory plate.

Produced via immunoSEQ multiplex PCR; TCRdb's table is partial and in-frame only. The data hold millions of clones, with approximately 95% observed a single time. Healthy HIV-negative adults with no recent acute infections or vaccinations were recruited as donors. Study-wide points: Among the subsets, naive ones generally showed larger estimated richness than memory ones.

The CDR3 consists of 14 residues. This clonotype was sampled from a young man in good health. Some clones in this sample may be carry-over from other donors' samples. This rearrangement joins TRBV21-1 to TRBJ2-1; TRBD2, the D gene given by the table, was not confirmed from the DNA. TRBV21-1 has pseudogene status. Source material: naive CD4+ T cells from PBMCs. Subset meaning: CD45RA+ positively selected. The CDR3 DNA reads as TGTGCCAGCAGCAAGACTAGCGGTTACAATGAGCAGTTCTTC. This sequence encodes CASSKTSGYNEQFF.